Listed below are T cell receptor beta chains from one sample, sequenced in a study of cytomegalovirus exposure and HLA in healthy donors. Assay used: immunoSEQ multiplex PCR; TCRdb lists only in-frame clones, some missing. The table has about 83,000 clones, just under 75% seen once. The sample comprised PBMCs. These receptor sequences come from a man between 60 and 75 years old in good health and CMV-seronegative. Both conserved end residues are part of each CDR3. Each record gives: D gene, J gene, V gene, clone size, CDR3 protein, CDR3 DNA. The D gene is left open where the match is weak. For some rows the clone size is stated as once, few or many, or as a class when expanded; others skip it.

d_call: .
j_call: TRBJ1-6
v_call: TRBV7-3
clone_size: .
cdr3_aa: CASSFNADSPLHF
cdr3_nt: TGTGCCAGCAGCTTTAACGCAGATTCACCCCTCCACTTT

d_call: TRBD1
j_call: TRBJ2-4
v_call: TRBV7-3
clone_size: .
cdr3_aa: CASSPGEGQGNIQYF
cdr3_nt: TGTGCCAGCAGCCCAGGCGAAGGACAGGGGAACATTCAGTACTTC

d_call: TRBD2
j_call: TRBJ2-3
v_call: TRBV7-9
clone_size: .
cdr3_aa: CASSTPGLVFDTQYF
cdr3_nt: TGTGCCAGCAGCACACCGGGACTAGTGTTCGATACGCAGTATTTT

d_call: .
j_call: TRBJ1-1
v_call: TRBV2
clone_size: .
cdr3_aa: CAIPSGLSGTEAFF
cdr3_nt: TGTGCCATCCCGAGCGGACTCTCGGGGACTGAAGCTTTCTTT

d_call: .
j_call: TRBJ2-7
v_call: TRBV6-5
clone_size: few
cdr3_aa: CASSSSGKHEQYF
cdr3_nt: TGTGCCAGCAGTTCTTCAGGGAAGCACGAGCAGTACTTC

d_call: TRBD1
j_call: TRBJ2-1
v_call: TRBV9
clone_size: .
cdr3_aa: CASSVVGTGSNEQFF
cdr3_nt: TGTGCCAGCAGCGTAGTTGGGACAGGGTCCAATGAGCAGTTCTTC

d_call: .
j_call: TRBJ2-5
v_call: TRBV18
clone_size: .
cdr3_aa: CASSPQGVRETQYF
cdr3_nt: TGTGCCAGCTCACCACAGGGGGTTAGGGAGACCCAGTACTTC

d_call: .
j_call: TRBJ2-7
v_call: TRBV7-2
clone_size: few
cdr3_aa: CASSSPPREQYF
cdr3_nt: TGTGCCAGCAGCTCCCCTCCACGGGAGCAGTACTTC

d_call: TRBD2
j_call: TRBJ2-3
v_call: TRBV15
clone_size: .
cdr3_aa: CATSRLSPLAGGTDTQYF
cdr3_nt: TGTGCCACCAGCAGACTTTCTCCCTTAGCGGGGGGCACAGATACGCAGTATTTT

d_call: .
j_call: TRBJ2-2
v_call: TRBV5-1
clone_size: .
cdr3_aa: CASSLAPTNTGELFF
cdr3_nt: TGCGCCAGCAGCTTGGCTCCTACGAACACCGGGGAGCTGTTTTTT

d_call: TRBD1
j_call: TRBJ1-5
v_call: TRBV4-1
clone_size: .
cdr3_aa: CASSQGGQGVGQPQHF
cdr3_nt: TGCGCCAGCAGCCAGGGGGGACAGGGTGTCGGCCAGCCCCAGCATTTT

d_call: .
j_call: TRBJ1-3
v_call: TRBV23-1
clone_size: few
cdr3_aa: CASSQPPSGKPTPRNSGNTIYF
cdr3_nt: TGCGCCAGCAGTCAACCTCCCTCGGGGAAGCCCACCCCTAGAAACTCTGGAAACACCATATATTTT

d_call: .
j_call: TRBJ1-2
v_call: TRBV7-8
clone_size: few
cdr3_aa: CASSLEVGGGYGYTF
cdr3_nt: TGTGCCAGCAGCTTAGAGGTTGGGGGGGGCTATGGCTACACCTTC

d_call: .
j_call: TRBJ2-3
v_call: TRBV7-6
clone_size: .
cdr3_aa: CASSPGTDTQYF
cdr3_nt: TGTGCCAGCAGCCCCGGGACAGATACGCAGTATTTT

d_call: TRBD1
j_call: TRBJ2-2
v_call: TRBV10-3
clone_size: .
cdr3_aa: CAISEGQGGTGELFF
cdr3_nt: TGTGCCATCAGTGAGGGACAGGGTGGAACCGGGGAGCTGTTTTTT

d_call: .
j_call: TRBJ1-1
v_call: TRBV9
clone_size: .
cdr3_aa: CASTLRMGGTEAFF
cdr3_nt: TGTGCCAGCACCTTAAGGATGGGGGGGACTGAAGCTTTCTTT

d_call: .
j_call: TRBJ1-2
v_call: TRBV6-5
clone_size: .
cdr3_aa: CASSYPGGYGYTF
cdr3_nt: TGTGCCAGCAGTTATCCGGGGGGCTATGGCTACACCTTC

d_call: .
j_call: TRBJ2-5
v_call: TRBV7-9
clone_size: once
cdr3_aa: CSSSLRLEGQETQYF
cdr3_nt: TGTTCCAGCAGCTTACGGTTGGAGGGCCAAGAGACCCAGTACTTC

d_call: TRBD1
j_call: TRBJ1-2
v_call: TRBV4-1
clone_size: .
cdr3_aa: CASGGTGGARPDNYGYTF
cdr3_nt: TGCGCCAGCGGGGGGACAGGGGGCGCCCGGCCCGATAACTATGGCTACACCTTC

d_call: TRBD1
j_call: TRBJ2-7
v_call: TRBV7-9
clone_size: .
cdr3_aa: CSSSSTGTGFYEQYF
cdr3_nt: TGTTCCAGCAGTTCCACCGGGACAGGGTTTTACGAGCAGTACTTC

d_call: TRBD2
j_call: TRBJ2-3
v_call: TRBV2
clone_size: .
cdr3_aa: CASSEPGLAGYF
cdr3_nt: TGTGCCAGCAGTGAGCCGGGACTAGCGGGGTATTTT

d_call: .
j_call: TRBJ2-6
v_call: TRBV19
clone_size: .
cdr3_aa: CASIQGFSGANVLTF
cdr3_nt: TGTGCCAGTATCCAGGGTTTCTCTGGGGCCAACGTCCTGACTTTC

d_call: .
j_call: TRBJ1-1
v_call: TRBV6-6
clone_size: once
cdr3_aa: CASRRDYEAFF
cdr3_nt: TGTGCCAGCAGGAGAGATTATGAAGCTTTCTTT

d_call: .
j_call: TRBJ2-7
v_call: TRBV5-6
clone_size: .
cdr3_aa: CASSMPGGNYEQYF
cdr3_nt: TGTGCCAGCAGCATGCCCGGAGGAAACTACGAGCAGTACTTC

d_call: TRBD1
j_call: TRBJ2-1
v_call: TRBV5-1
clone_size: .
cdr3_aa: CASLKRQGPYNEQFF
cdr3_nt: TGCGCCAGCCTCAAGAGACAGGGACCCTACAATGAGCAGTTCTTC

d_call: .
j_call: TRBJ2-5
v_call: TRBV27
clone_size: .
cdr3_aa: CASSARLRGSETQYF
cdr3_nt: TGTGCCAGCAGTGCAAGGCTTCGGGGTAGCGAGACCCAGTACTTC

d_call: TRBD1
j_call: TRBJ2-3
v_call: TRBV30
clone_size: .
cdr3_aa: CAWSPTGQGATQYF
cdr3_nt: TGTGCCTGGAGTCCAACGGGACAGGGGGCAACGCAGTATTTT

d_call: .
j_call: TRBJ1-1
v_call: TRBV7-9
clone_size: .
cdr3_aa: CASRQTANTEAFF
cdr3_nt: TGTGCCAGCAGGCAAACAGCGAACACTGAAGCTTTCTTT

d_call: TRBD1
j_call: TRBJ1-6
v_call: TRBV7-9
clone_size: .
cdr3_aa: CASSFRRGQGSSYNSPLHF
cdr3_nt: TGTGCCAGCAGCTTTCGCCGGGGACAGGGAAGCTCCTATAATTCACCCCTCCACTTT

d_call: TRBD2
j_call: TRBJ2-1
v_call: TRBV4-1
clone_size: .
cdr3_aa: CASSPIAGWGKNNEQFF
cdr3_nt: TGCGCCAGCAGCCCTATAGCGGGATGGGGTAAAAACAATGAGCAGTTCTTC

d_call: .
j_call: TRBJ1-1
v_call: TRBV6-6
clone_size: few
cdr3_aa: CASSYSPLAGNTEAFF
cdr3_nt: TGTGCCAGCAGTTACTCCCCGCTTGCCGGGAACACTGAAGCTTTCTTT

d_call: TRBD1
j_call: TRBJ1-6
v_call: TRBV6-1
clone_size: few
cdr3_aa: CAISDREDNSPLHF
cdr3_nt: TGTGCCATCTCAGACAGGGAGGATAATTCACCCCTCCACTTT